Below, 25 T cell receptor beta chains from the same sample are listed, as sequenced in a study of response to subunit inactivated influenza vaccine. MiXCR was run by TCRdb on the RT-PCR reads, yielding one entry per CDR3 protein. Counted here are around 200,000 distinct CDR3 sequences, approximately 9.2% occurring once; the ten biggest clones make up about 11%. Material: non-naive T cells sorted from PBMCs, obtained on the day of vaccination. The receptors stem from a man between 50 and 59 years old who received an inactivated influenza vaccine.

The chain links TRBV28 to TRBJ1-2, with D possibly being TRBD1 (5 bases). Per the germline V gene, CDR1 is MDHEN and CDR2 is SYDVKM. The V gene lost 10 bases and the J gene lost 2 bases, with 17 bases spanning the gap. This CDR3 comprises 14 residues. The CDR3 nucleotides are TGTGCCATGGGCCGCGGGCAGGGCAACTATGGCTACACCTTC. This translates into CAMGRGQGNYGYTF.

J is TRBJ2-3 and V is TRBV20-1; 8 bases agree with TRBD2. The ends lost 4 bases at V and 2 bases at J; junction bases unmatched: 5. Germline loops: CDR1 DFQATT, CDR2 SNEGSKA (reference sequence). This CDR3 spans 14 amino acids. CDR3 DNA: TGCAGTGCTAAAGCGGGGGCCCACACAGATACGCAGTATTTT. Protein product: CSAKAGAHTDTQYF.

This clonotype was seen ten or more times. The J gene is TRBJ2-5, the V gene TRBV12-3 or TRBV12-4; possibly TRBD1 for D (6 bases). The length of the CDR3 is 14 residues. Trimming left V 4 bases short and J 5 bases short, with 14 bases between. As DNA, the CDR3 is TGTGCCAGCAGTTCCAAAGGGGGTGGGGAGACCCAGTACTTC. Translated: CASSSKGGGETQYF.

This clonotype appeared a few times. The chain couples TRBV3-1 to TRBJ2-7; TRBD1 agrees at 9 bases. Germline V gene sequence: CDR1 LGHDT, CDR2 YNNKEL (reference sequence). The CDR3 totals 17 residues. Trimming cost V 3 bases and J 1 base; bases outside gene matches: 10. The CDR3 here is CASSQGQGQGRSYEQYF. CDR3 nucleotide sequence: TGTGCCAGCAGCCAGGGACAGGGACAGGGACGGTCCTACGAGCAGTACTTC.

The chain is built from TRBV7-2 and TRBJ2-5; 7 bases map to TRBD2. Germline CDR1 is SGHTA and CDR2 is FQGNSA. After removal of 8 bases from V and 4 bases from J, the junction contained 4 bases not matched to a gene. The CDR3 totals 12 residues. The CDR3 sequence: CASLAAGETQYF. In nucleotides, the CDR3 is TGTGCCAGCCTAGCGGCGGGAGAGACCCAGTACTTC.

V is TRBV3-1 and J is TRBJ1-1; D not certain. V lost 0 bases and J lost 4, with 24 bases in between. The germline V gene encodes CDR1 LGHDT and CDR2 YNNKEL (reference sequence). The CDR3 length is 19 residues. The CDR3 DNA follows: TGTGCCAGCAGCCAAGATTCACCAAATGAAAGGTTTTGGGGCACTGAAGCTTTCTTT. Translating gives CASSQDSPNERFWGTEAFF.

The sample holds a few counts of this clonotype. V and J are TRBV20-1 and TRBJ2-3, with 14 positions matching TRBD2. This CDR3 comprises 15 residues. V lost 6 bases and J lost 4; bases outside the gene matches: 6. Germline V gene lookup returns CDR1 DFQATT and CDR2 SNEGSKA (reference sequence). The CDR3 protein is CSAPRLAGGADTQYF. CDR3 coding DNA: TGCAGTGCGCCTCGACTAGCGGGAGGGGCAGATACGCAGTATTTT.

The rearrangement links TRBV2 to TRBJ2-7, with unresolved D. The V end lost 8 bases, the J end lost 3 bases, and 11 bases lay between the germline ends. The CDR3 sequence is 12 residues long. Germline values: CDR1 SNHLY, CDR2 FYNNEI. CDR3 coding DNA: TGTGCCAGCGGGTTCGACATCTACGAGCAGTACTTC. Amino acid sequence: CASGFDIYEQYF. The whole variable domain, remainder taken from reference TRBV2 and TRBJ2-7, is EPEVTQTPSHQVTQMGQEVILRCVPISNHLYFYWYRQILGQKVEFLVSFYNNEISEKSEIFDDQFSVERPDGSNFTLKIRSTKLEDSAMYFCASGFDIYEQYFGPGTRLTVT.

The CDR3 region has the DNA TGTGCCAGCACCCTGAGGTTTTCGAACACCGGGGAGCTGTTTTTT. Protein product: CASTLRFSNTGELFF. The V and J genes are TRBV7-2 and TRBJ2-2; D gene ambiguous. Germline V gene lookup returns CDR1 SGHTA and CDR2 FQGNSA. V was trimmed by 7 bases and J by 0 bases, leaving 12 bases between them. The CDR3 runs to 15 residues.

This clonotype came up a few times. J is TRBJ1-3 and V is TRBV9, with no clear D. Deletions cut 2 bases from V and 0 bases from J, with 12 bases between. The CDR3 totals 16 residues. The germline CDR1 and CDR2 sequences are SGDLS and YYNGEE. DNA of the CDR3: TGTGCCAGCAGCGTGTCGGACGGGAACTCTGGAAACACCATATATTTT. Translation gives CASSVSDGNSGNTIYF. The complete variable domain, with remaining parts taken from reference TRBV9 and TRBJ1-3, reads DSGVTQTPKHLITATGQRVTLRCSPRSGDLSVYWYQQSLDQGLQFLIQYYNGEERAKGNILERFSAQQFPDLHSELNLSSLELGDSALYFCASSVSDGNSGNTIYFGEGSWLTVV.

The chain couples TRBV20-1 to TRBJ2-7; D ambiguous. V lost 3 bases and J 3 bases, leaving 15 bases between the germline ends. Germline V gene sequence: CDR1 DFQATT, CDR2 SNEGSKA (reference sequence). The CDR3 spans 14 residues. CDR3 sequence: CSASWPLGYYEQYF. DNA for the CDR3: TGCAGTGCTAGTTGGCCCTTGGGTTACTACGAGCAGTACTTC.

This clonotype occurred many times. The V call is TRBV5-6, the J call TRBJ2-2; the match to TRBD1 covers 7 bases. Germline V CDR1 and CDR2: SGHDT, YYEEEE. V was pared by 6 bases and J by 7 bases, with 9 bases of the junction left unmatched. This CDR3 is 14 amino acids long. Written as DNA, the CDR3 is TGTGCCAGCAACCTGGACAGGAGGATCGGGGAGCTGTTTTTT. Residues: CASNLDRRIGELFF.

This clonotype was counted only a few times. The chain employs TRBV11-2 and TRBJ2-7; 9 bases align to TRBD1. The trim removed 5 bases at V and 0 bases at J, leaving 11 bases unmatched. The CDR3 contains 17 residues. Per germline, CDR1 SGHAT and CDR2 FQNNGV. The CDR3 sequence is CASSPSPDRGASYEQYF. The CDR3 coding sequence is TGTGCCAGCAGCCCCTCCCCGGACAGGGGCGCCTCCTACGAGCAGTACTTC.

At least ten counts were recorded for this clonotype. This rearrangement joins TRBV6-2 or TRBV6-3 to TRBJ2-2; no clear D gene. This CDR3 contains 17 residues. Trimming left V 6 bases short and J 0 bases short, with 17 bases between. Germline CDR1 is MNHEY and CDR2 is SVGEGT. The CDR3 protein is CASSRPLGGANTGELFF. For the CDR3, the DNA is TGTGCCAGCAGCCGACCTCTAGGTGGGGCGAACACCGGGGAGCTGTTTTTT.

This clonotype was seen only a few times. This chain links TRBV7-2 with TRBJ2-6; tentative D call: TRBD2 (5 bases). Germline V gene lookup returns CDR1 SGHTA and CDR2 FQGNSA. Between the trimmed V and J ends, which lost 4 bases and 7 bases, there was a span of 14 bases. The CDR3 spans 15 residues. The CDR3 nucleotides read TGTGCCAGCAGCTCACGCGCCCGGGGAGCCAACGTCCTGACTTTC. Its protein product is CASSSRARGANVLTF.

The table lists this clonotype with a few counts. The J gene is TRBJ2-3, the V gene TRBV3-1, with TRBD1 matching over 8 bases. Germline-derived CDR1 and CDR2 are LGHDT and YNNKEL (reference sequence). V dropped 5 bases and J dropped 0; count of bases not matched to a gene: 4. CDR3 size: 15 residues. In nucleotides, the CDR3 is TGTGCCAGCAGCGACCGGACAGGGAGCACAGATACGCAGTATTTT. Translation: CASSDRTGSTDTQYF.

The CDR3: CSARQGTNEQFF. The CDR3 DNA sequence: TGCAGCGCAAGACAGGGGACGAATGAGCAGTTCTTC. J is TRBJ2-1 and V is TRBV29-1; 8 bases are a match to TRBD1. The CDR3 runs to 12 residues. Germline V gene sequence: CDR1 SQVTM, CDR2 ANQGSEA. V lost 7 bases, J lost 7 bases, and 6 bases stayed unmatched.

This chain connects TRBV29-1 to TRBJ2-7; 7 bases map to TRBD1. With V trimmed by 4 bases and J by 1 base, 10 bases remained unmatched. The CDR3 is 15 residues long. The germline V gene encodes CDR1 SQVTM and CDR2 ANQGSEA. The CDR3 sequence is CSVGFSTDRSYEQYF. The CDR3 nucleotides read TGCAGCGTTGGCTTCTCTACGGACAGGTCCTACGAGCAGTACTTC.

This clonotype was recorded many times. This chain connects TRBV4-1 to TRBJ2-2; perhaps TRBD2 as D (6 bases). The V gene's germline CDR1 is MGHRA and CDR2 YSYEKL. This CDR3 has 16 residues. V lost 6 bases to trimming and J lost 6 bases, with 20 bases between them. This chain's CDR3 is CASSHGGVRRSGELFF. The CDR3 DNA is TGCGCCAGCAGTCACGGAGGGGTTCGTAGGTCCGGGGAGCTGTTTTTT.

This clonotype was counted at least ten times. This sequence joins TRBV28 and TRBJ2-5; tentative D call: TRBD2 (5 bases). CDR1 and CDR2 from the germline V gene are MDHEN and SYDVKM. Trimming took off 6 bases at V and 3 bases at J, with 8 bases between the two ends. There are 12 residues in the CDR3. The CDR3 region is CASREGKETQYF. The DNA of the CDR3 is TGTGCCAGCAGAGAGGGCAAAGAGACCCAGTACTTC.

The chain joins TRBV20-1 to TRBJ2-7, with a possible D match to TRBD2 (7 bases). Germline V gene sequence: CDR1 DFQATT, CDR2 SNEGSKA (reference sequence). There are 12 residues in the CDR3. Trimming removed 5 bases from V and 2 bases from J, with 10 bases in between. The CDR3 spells CSAPGGPYEQYF. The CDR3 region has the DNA TGCAGTGCTCCCGGGGGGCCCTACGAGCAGTACTTC.

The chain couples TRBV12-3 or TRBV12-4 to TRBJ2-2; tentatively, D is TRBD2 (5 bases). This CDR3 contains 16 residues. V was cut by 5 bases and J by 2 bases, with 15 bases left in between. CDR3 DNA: TGTGCCAGCAGTGCCCAGTTAGCGCGAAACACCGGGGAGCTGTTTTTT. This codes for CASSAQLARNTGELFF.

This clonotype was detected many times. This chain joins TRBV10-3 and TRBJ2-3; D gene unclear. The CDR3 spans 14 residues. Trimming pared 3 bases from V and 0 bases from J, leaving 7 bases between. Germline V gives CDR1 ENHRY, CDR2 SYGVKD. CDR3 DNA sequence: TGTGCCATCAGTGACCCCTCTAGCACAGATACGCAGTATTTT. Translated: CAISDPSSTDTQYF.

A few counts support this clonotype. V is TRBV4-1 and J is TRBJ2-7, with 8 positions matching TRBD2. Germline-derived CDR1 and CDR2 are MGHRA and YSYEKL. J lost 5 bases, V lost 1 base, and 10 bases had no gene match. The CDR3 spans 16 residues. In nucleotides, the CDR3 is TGCGCCAGCAGCCAAGGCAATGGAGCGGGAGCCAACGAGCAGTACTTC. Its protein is CASSQGNGAGANEQYF.

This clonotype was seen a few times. The chain's CDR3 is CSANLGGNGYNEQFF. CDR3 coding DNA: TGCAGTGCAAACCTGGGCGGGAATGGGTACAATGAGCAGTTCTTC. The rearrangement joins TRBV20-1 to TRBJ2-1; possible D gene TRBD2, 6 bases. The CDR3 runs to 15 residues. Germline V gene sequence: CDR1 DFQATT, CDR2 SNEGSKA (reference sequence). V lost 6 bases to trimming and J lost 4 bases, with 19 bases between them.